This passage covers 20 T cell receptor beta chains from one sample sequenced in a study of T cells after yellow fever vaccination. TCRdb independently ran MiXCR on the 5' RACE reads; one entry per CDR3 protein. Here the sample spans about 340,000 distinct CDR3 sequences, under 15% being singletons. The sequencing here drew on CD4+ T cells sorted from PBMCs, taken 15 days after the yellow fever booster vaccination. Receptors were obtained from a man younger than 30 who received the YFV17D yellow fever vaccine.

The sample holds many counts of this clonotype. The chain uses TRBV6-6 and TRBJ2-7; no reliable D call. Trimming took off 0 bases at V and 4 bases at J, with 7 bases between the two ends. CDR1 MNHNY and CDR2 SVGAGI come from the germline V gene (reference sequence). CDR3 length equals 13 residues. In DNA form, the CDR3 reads TGTGCCAGCAGTTACTCAGGGCCTTACGAGCAGTACTTC. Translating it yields CASSYSGPYEQYF.

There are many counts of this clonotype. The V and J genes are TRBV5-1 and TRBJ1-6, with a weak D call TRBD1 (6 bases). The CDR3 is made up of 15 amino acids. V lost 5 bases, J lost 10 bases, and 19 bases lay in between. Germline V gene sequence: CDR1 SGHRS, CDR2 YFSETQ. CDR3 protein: CASSDPGGSRSPLHF. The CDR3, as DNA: TGCGCCAGCAGTGACCCGGGGGGCTCACGATCACCCCTCCACTTT.

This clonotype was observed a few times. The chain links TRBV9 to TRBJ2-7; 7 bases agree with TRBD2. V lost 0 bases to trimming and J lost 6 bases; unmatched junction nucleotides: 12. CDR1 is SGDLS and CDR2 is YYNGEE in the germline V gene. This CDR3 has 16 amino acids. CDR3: CASSVASGEPMREQYF. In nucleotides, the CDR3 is TGTGCCAGCAGCGTAGCAAGCGGGGAGCCTATGCGCGAGCAGTACTTC.

CDR3 DNA: TGTGCTAGTGCCAGGGACAGCCATAATTCACCCCTCCACTTT. It specifies CASARDSHNSPLHF. The chain combines TRBV12-5 with TRBJ1-6; 7 positions match TRBD1. CDR1 is LGHNT and CDR2 is FRNRAP in the germline V gene. This CDR3 spans 14 amino acids. With 7 bases clipped from V and 5 bases from J, the junction kept 5 bases outside the gene matches.

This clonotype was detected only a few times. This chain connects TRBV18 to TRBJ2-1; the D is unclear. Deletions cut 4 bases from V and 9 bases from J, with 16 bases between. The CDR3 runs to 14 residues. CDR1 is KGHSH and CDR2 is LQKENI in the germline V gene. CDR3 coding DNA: TGTGCCAGCTCACGGGCCCCCGAATGGGCTGAGCAGTTCTTC. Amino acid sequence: CASSRAPEWAEQFF.

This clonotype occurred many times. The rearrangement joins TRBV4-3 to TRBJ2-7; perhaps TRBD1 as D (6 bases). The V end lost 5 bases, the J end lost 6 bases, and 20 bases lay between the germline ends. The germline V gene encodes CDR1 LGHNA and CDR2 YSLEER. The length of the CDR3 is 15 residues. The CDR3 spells CASSGSMGRGAEQYF. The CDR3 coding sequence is TGCGCCAGCAGCGGCAGCATGGGCAGGGGTGCCGAGCAGTACTTC.

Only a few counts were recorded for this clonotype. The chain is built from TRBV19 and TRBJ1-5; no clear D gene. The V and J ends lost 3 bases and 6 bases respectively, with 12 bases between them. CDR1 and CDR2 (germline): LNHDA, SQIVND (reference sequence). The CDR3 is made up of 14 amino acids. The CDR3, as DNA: TGTGCCAGTAGTATTATTTATAACGGTCAGCCCCAGCATTTT. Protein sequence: CASSIIYNGQPQHF.

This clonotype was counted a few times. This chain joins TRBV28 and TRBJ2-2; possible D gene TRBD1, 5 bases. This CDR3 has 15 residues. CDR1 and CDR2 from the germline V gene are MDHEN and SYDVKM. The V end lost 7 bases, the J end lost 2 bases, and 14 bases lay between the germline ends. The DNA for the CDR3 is TGTGCCAGCACCTCAGTGGGGCAAAACACCGGGGAGCTGTTTTTT. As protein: CASTSVGQNTGELFF.

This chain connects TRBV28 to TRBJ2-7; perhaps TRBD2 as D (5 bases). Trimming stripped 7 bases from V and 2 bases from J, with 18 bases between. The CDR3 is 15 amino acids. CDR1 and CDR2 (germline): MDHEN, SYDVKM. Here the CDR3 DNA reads TGTGCCAGCACCATAGTGTCGGGGATGACCTACGAGCAGTACTTC. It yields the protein CASTIVSGMTYEQYF.

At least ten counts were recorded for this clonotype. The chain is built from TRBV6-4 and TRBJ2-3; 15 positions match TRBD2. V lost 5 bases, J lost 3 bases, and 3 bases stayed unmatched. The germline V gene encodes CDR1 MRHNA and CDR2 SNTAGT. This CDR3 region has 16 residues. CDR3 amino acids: CASSRTSGGVTDTQYF. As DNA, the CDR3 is TGTGCCAGCAGTCGGACTAGCGGGGGGGTGACAGATACGCAGTATTTT.

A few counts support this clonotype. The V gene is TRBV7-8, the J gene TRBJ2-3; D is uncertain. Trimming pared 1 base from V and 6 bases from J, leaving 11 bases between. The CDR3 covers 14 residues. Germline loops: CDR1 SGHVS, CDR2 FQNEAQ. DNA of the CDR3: TGTGCCAGCAGCTTAGAATTCTCCACGGATACGCAGTATTTT. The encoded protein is CASSLEFSTDTQYF.

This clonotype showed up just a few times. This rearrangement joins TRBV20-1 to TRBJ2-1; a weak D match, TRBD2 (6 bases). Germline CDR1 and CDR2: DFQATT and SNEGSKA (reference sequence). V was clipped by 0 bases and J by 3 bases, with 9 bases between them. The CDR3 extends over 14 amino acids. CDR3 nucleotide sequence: TGCAGTGCTAGAGATGGGAGGTTCTACAATGAGCAGTTCTTC. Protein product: CSARDGRFYNEQFF.

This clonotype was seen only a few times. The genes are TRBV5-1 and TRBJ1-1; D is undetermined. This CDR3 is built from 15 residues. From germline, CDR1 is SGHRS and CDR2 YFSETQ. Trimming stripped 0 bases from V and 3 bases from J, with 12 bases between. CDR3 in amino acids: CASSLGTGRDTEAFF. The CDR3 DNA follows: TGCGCCAGCAGCTTGGGGACGGGGAGGGACACTGAAGCTTTCTTT.

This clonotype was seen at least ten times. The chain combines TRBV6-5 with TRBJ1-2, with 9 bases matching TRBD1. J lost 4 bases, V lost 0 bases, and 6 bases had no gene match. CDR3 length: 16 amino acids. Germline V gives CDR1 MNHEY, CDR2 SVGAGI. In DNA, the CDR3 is TGTGCCAGCAGTTACTCTGGAACAGGGGGCGGCTATGGCTACACCTTC. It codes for CASSYSGTGGGYGYTF.

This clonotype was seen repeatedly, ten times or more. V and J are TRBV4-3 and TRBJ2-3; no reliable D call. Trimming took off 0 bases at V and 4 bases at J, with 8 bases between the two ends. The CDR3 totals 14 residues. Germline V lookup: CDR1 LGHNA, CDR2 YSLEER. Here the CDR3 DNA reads TGCGCCAGCAGCCAAGATTCGTCATCAGATACGCAGTATTTT. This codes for CASSQDSSSDTQYF.

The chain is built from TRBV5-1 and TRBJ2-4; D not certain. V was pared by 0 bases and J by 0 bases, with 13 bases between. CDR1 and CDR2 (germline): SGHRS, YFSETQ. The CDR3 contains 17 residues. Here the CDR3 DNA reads TGCGCCAGCAGCTTGGTACCGAATCCTCTAGCCAAAAACATTCAGTACTTC. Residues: CASSLVPNPLAKNIQYF. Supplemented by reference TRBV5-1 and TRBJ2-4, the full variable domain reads KAGVTQTPRYLIKTRGQQVTLSCSPISGHRSVSWYQQTPGQGLQFLFEYFSETQRNKGNFPGRFSGRQFSNSRSEMNVSTLELGDSALYLCASSLVPNPLAKNIQYFGAGTRLSVL.

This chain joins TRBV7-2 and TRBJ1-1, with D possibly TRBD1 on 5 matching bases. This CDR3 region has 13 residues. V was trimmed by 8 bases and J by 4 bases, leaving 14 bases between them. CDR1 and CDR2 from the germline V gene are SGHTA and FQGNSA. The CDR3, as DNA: TGTGCCAGCGGAACTTCAGGGACCACTGAAGCTTTCTTT. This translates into CASGTSGTTEAFF.

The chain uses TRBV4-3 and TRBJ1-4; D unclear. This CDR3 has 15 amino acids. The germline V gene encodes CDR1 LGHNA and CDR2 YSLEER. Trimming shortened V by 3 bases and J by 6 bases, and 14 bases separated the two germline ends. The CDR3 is CASSQGIRTDEKLFF. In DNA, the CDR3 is TGCGCCAGCAGCCAGGGTATACGGACGGATGAAAAACTGTTTTTT.

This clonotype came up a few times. The CDR3 region is CASSRFRGATNTEAFF. The CDR3 DNA reads as TGTGCCAGCAGCCGGTTTCGGGGGGCAACGAACACTGAAGCTTTCTTT. The chain links TRBV7-8 to TRBJ1-1; D may be TRBD1 (6 bases). The V end was cut by 5 bases, the J end by 1 base, with 17 bases between. The CDR3 is 16 amino acids. Germline loops: CDR1 SGHVS, CDR2 FQNEAQ.

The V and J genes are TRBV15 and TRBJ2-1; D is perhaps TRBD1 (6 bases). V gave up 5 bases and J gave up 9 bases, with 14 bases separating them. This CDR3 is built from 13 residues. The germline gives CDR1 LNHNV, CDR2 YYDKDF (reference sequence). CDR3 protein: CATSWGPSGEQFF. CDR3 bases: TGTGCCACCAGCTGGGGGCCCTCGGGTGAGCAGTTCTTC.